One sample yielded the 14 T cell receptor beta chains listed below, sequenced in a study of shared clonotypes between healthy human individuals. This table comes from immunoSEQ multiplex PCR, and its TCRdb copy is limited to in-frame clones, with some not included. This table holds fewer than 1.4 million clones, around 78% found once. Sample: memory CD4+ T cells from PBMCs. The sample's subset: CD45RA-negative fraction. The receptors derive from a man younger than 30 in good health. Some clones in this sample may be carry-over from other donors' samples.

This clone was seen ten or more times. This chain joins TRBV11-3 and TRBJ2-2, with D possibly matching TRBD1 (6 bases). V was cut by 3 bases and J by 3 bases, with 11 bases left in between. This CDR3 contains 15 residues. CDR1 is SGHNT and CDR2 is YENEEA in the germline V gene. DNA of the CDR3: TGTGCCAGCAGCTTCGGGACACTGGACACCGGGGAGCTGTTTTTT. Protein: CASSFGTLDTGELFF.

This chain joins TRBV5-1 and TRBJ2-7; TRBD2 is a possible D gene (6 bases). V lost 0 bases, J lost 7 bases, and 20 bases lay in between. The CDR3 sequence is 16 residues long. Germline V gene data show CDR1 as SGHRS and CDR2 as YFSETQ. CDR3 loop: CASSLGPLAGGEEQYF. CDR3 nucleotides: TGCGCCAGCAGCTTGGGGCCCCTAGCCGGAGGGGAGGAGCAGTACTTC.

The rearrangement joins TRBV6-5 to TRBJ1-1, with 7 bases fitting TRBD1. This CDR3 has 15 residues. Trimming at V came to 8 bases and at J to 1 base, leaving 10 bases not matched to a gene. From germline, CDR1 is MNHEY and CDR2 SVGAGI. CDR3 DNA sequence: TGTGCCAGCTCAACCGGGGGACAGCAGAACACTGAAGCTTTCTTT. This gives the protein CASSTGGQQNTEAFF.

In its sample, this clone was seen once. CDR3 coding DNA: TGTGCCACTTCCAAGGGACAGGGGAATGAAAAACTGTTTTTT. Its protein is CATSKGQGNEKLFF. The chain uses TRBV6-6 and TRBJ1-4; 10 nucleotides line up with TRBD1. Germline V gives CDR1 MNHNY, CDR2 SVGAGI (reference sequence). V shed 10 bases and J 5 bases; nucleotides not matched to a gene: 7. CDR3 length: 14 residues.

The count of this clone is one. This CDR3 reads CASSLHRGIGNTEAFF. Here the CDR3 DNA reads TGTGCCAGCAGCTTACACAGGGGGATTGGGAACACTGAAGCTTTCTTT. The J gene is TRBJ1-1, the V gene TRBV7-8, with 8 positions matching TRBD1. V was pared by 2 bases and J by 1 base, with 6 bases of the junction left unmatched. The CDR3 extends over 16 amino acids. Germline CDR1 and CDR2: SGHVS and FQNEAQ.

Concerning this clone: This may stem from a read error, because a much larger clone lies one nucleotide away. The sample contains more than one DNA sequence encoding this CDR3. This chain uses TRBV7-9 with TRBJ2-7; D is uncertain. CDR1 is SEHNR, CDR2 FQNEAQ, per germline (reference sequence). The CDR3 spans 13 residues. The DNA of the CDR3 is TGTGCCAGCAGCCCCTACAGTTCCTATGAGCAGTACTTC. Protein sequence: CASSPYSSYEQYF. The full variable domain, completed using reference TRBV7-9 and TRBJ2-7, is DTGVSQNPRHKITKRGQNVTFRCDPISEHNRLYWYRQTLGQGPEFLTYFQNEAQLEKSRLLSDRFSAERPKGSFSTLEIQRTEQGDSAMYLCASSPYSSYEQYFGPGTRLTVT.

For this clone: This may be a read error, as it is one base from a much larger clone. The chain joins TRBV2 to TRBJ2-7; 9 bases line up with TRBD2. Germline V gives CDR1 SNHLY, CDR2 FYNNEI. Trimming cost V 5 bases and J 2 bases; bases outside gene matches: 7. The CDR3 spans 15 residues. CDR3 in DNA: TGTGCCAGCAGTCCCCGGACTAGCGCGCCCTACGAGCAGTACTTC. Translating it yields CASSPRTSAPYEQYF.

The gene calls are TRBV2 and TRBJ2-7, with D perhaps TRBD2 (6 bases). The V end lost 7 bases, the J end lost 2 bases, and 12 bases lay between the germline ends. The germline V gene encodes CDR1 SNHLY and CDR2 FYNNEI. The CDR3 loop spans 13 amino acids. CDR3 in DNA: TGTGCCAGCAAAGGGACGGGAGCCTACGAGCAGTACTTC. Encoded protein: CASKGTGAYEQYF. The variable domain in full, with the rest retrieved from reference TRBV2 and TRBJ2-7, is EPEVTQTPSHQVTQMGQEVILRCVPISNHLYFYWYRQILGQKVEFLVSFYNNEISEKSEIFDDQFSVERPDGSNFTLKIRSTKLEDSAMYFCASKGTGAYEQYFGPGTRLTVT.

The CDR3 bases are TGTGCCAGCTCACCATCGGGGGGGGCAGGTTACAATGAGCAGTTCTTC. This translates into CASSPSGGAGYNEQFF. The gene calls are TRBV18 and TRBJ2-1; 8 positions agree with TRBD2. Per the germline V gene, CDR1 is KGHSH and CDR2 is LQKENI. The V gene end was trimmed by 2 bases and the J gene end by 4 bases; junction bases not matched to a gene: 7. This CDR3 is 16 amino acids long.

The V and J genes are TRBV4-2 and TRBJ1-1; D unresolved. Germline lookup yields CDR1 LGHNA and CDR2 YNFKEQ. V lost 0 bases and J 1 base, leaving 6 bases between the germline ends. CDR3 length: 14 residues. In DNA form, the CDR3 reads TGTGCCAGCAGCCAAGATCAGCAGAACACTGAAGCTTTCTTT. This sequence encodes CASSQDQQNTEAFF.

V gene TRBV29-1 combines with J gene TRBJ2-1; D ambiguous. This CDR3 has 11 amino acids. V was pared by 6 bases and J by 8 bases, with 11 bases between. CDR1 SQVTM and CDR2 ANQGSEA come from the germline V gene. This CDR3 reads CSVPAGHEQFF. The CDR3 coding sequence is TGCAGCGTGCCAGCCGGCCATGAGCAGTTCTTC.

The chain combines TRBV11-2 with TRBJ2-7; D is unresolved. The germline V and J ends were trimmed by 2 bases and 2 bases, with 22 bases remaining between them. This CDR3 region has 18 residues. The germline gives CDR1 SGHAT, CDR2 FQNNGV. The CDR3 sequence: CASSLSRLGFSLTYEQYF. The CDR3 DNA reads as TGTGCCAGCAGCTTATCCCGTCTGGGCTTTTCCTTAACCTACGAGCAGTACTTC.

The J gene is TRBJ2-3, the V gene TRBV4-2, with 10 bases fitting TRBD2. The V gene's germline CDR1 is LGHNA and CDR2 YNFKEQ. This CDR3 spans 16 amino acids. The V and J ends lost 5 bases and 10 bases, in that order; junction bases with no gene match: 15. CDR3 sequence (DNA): TGTGCCAGCAGCTTCCCAGCGGGAGGGCCCCCCGGGGCGCAGTATTTT. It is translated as CASSFPAGGPPGAQYF.

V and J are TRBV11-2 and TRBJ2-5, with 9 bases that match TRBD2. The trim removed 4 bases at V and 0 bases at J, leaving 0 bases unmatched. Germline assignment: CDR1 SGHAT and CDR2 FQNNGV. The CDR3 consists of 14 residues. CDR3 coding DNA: TGTGCCAGCAGCTGGACTAGCGACCAAGAGACCCAGTACTTC. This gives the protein CASSWTSDQETQYF.